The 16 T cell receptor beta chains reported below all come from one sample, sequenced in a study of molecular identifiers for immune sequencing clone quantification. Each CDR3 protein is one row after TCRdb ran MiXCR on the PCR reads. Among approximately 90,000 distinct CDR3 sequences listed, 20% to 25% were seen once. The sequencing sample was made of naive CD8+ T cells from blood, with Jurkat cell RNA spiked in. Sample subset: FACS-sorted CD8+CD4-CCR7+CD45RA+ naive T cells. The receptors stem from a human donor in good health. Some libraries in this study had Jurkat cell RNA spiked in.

The DNA of the CDR3 is TGTGCCAGCAGATCGGGGCTCACTGAAGCTTTCTTT. Protein: CASRSGLTEAFF. The chain is built from TRBV2 and TRBJ1-1, with D perhaps TRBD1 (5 bases). CDR3 length: 12 amino acids. CDR1 and CDR2 (germline): SNHLY, FYNNEI. Trimming removed 6 bases from V and 4 bases from J, with 9 bases in between.

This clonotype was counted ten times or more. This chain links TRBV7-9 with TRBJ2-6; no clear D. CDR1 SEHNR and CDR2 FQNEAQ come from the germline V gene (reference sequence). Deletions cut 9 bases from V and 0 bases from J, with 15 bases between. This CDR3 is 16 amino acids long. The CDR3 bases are TGTGCCAGTGGCAGGCCCGCAATCTCTGGGGCCAACGTCCTGACTTTC. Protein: CASGRPAISGANVLTF.

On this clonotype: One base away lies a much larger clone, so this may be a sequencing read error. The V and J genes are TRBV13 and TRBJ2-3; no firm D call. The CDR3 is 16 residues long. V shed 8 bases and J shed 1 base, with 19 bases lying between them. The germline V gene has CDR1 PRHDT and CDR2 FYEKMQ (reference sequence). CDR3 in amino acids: CASSVGLVIGTDTQYF. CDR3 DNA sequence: TGTGCCAGCTCCGTGGGTTTGGTGATAGGCACAGATACGCAGTATTTT.

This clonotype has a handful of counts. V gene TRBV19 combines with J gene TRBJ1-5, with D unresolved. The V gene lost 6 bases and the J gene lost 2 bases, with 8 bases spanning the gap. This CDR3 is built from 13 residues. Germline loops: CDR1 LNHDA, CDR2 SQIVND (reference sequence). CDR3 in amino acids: CASRIMGNQPQHF. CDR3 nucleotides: TGTGCCAGTAGGATTATGGGCAATCAGCCCCAGCATTTT.

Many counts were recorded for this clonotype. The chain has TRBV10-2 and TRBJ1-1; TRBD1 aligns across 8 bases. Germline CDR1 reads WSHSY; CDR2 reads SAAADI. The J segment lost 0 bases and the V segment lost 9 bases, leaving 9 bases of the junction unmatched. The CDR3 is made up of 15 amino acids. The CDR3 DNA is TGCGCCAGTAGGGACAGGCCAAAAATGAACACTGAAGCTTTCTTT. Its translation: CASRDRPKMNTEAFF.

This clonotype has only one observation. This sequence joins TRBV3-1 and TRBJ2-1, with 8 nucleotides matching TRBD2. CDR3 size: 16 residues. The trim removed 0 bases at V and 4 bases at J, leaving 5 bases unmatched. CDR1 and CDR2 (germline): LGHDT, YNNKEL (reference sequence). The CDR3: CASSQDRGGLYNEQFF. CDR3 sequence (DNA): TGTGCCAGCAGCCAAGACCGGGGGGGACTGTACAATGAGCAGTTCTTC.

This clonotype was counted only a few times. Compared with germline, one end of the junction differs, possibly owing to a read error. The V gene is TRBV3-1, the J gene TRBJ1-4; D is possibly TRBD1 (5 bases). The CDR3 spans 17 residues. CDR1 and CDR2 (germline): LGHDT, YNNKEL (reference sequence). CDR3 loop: CASSPSGSVATNEKLSF. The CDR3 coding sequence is TGTGCCAGCAGCCCCTCAGGGTCGGTTGCAACTAATGAAAAACTGTCTTTT.

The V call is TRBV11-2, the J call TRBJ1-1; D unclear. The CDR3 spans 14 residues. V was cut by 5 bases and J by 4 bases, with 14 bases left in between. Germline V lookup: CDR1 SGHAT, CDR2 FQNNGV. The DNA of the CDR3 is TGTGCCAGCAGCATCGGACCGGAGGGCACTGAAGCTTTCTTT. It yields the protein CASSIGPEGTEAFF.

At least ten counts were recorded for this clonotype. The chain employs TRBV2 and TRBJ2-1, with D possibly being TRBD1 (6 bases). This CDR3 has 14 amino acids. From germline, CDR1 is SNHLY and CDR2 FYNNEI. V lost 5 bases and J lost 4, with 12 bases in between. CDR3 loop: CASSPWTEYNEQFF. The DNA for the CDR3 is TGTGCCAGCAGTCCGTGGACAGAGTACAATGAGCAGTTCTTC.

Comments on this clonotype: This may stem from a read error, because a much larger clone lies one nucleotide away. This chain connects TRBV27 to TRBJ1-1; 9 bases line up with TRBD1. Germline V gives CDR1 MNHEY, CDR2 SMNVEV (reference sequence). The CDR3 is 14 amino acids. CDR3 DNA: TGTGCCAGCAGTGCACACAGGGGGCCCACTGGAGCTTTCTTT. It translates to CASSAHRGPTGAFF.

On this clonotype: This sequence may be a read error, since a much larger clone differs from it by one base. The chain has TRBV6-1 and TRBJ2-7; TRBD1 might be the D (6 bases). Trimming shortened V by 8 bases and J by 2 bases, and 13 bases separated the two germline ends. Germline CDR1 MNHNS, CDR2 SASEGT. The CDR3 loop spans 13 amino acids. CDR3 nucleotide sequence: TGTGCCAGCCCCGGACAGAGCCCCTACGAGCAGTACTTC. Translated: CASPGQSPYEQYF.

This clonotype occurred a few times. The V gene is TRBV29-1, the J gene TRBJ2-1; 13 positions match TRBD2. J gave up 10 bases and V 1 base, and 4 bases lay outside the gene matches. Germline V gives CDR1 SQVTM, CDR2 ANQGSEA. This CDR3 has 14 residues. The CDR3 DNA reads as TGCAGCGTTGAAGCCACGGGACTAGCGGGGGAGCAGTTCTTC. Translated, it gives CSVEATGLAGEQFF.

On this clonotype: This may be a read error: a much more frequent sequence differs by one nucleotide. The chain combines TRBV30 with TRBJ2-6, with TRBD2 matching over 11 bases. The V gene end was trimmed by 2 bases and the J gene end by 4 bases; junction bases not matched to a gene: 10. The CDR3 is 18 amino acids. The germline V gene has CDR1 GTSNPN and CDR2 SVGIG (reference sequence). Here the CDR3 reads CAWSPPSGGQSGANVLTF. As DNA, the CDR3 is TGTGCCTGGAGTCCACCTAGCGGGGGGCAGTCGGGGGCCAACGTCCTGACTTTC.

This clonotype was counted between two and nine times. The DNA for the CDR3 is TGCGCCAGCAGCCACATAGGAGCCATGTCAGGCTCACCCCTCCACTTT. Its protein product is CASSHIGAMSGSPLHF. This rearrangement joins TRBV4-1 to TRBJ1-6, with D hard to call. The CDR3 sequence is 16 residues long. CDR1 and CDR2 from the germline V gene are MGHRA and YSYEKL. V lost 3 bases and J 10 bases, leaving 19 bases between the germline ends.

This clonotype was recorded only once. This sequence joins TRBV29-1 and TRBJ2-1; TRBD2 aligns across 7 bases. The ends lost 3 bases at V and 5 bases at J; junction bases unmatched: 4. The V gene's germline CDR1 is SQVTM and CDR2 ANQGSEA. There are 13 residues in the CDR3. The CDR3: CSVDTLADNEQFF. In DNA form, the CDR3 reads TGCAGCGTTGATACTCTAGCGGACAATGAGCAGTTCTTC.

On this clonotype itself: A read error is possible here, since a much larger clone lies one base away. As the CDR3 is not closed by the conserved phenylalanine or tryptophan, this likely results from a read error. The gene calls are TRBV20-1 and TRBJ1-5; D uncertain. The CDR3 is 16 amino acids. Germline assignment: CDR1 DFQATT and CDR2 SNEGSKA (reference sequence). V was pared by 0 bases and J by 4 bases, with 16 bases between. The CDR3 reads CSARDTRAASNQPQHS. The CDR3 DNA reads TGCAGTGCTAGAGATACGCGCGCTGCGAGTAATCAGCCCCAGCATTCT.